The entry that follows covers one TCR beta chain sequence. Its specificity is unknown. This entry comes from a study of T-cell memory formation after mild COVID-19. The overall study: Most TCR clusters belonged to a single donor. Overall study results and limits: Clones that got smaller from day 15 to 85 had even CD4/CD8, while clones growing later tipped toward CD4+. There were some responding clones in pre-infection memory, which suggested that cross-reactive memory had joined. Clones that contracted clustered mainly in CM and EM if CD4+ and in EMRA if CD8+.

TCRdb reanalysed the 5' RACE reads using MiXCR and keeps one entry per CDR3 protein. The sample lists approximately 350,000 distinct CDR3 sequences; 25% to 30% were seen once. Germline values: CDR1 MNHEY, CDR2 SMNVEV (reference sequence). J was trimmed by 2 bases and V by 6 bases; bases with no gene match: 7. The CDR3 extends over 15 amino acids. The sequenced sample consisted of PBMCs or a T cell subset sorted from them (not recorded which). The origin of this receptor is an adult woman who had mild COVID-19 (a few samples of this study predate the infection). Cell type and time point are not known. The chain links TRBV27 to TRBJ2-5; 9 nucleotides line up with TRBD1. In DNA, the CDR3 is TGTGCCAGCAGCCCACAGGGGGCGGGGCAAGAGACCCAGTACTTC. This codes for CASSPQGAGQETQYF.